The 18 T cell receptor beta chains given below trace back to one sample, sequenced in a study of T cell responses to AZD1222 COVID-19 vaccine (dated by TCRdb to the early 2020s). The sample's time point, from its label and the paper: baseline before first vaccination. The meaning of the sample's treatment or condition label: meningococcal conjugate vaccine given as trial control. The library was built by means of the immunoSEQ multiplex PCR assay. This immuneACCESS table, as held by TCRdb, lists in-frame sequences with V and J called but not all clones. Of the missing ones, under half trace to an unresolved V gene in checked studies; the others have no known cause. For this sample the table gives hundreds of thousands of clones, of which roughly 91% were detected only once. The top ten constitute less than 1.2% of the sample. The specimen comprised peripheral blood, sampled on day 0 of MenACWY control vaccination. The receptors derive from an adult in good health.

The V and J genes are TRBV5-4 and TRBJ1-1; D unresolved. The V end was cut by 4 bases, the J end by 0 bases, with 10 bases between. Germline CDR1 is SGHNT and CDR2 is YYREEE (reference sequence). This CDR3 spans 14 amino acids. The CDR3 sequence is CASSPRLLNTEAFF. The CDR3 coding sequence is TGTGCCAGCAGCCCCCGGTTATTGAACACTGAAGCTTTCTTT.

The gene calls are TRBV9 and TRBJ1-1, with TRBD1 matching 8 bases. CDR3 length equals 16 residues. Germline CDR1 and CDR2: SGDLS and YYNGEE. Germline trimming cut 3 bases from V and 2 bases from J; bases unmatched to any gene: 9. CDR3 in amino acids: CASSAPGQAINTEAFF. For the CDR3, the DNA is TGTGCCAGCAGCGCCCCGGGACAGGCCATAAACACTGAAGCTTTCTTT.

The V gene is TRBV6-5, the J gene TRBJ1-6; D perhaps matches TRBD1 (6 bases). In germline, CDR1 is MNHEY, CDR2 SVGAGI. CDR3 length: 16 residues. V lost 0 bases to trimming and J lost 6 bases, with 12 bases between them. CDR3 bases: TGTGCCAGCAGTTACTCGAGGAACAGGGCTAATTCACCCCTCCACTTT. Residues: CASSYSRNRANSPLHF.

This chain uses TRBV4-3 with TRBJ1-6; D is undetermined. The germline V gene has CDR1 LGHNA and CDR2 YSLEER. V was clipped by 0 bases and J by 3 bases, with 9 bases between them. This CDR3 comprises 16 residues. The CDR3 region has the DNA TGCGCCAGCAGCCAAGATTTAACAGACTATAATTCACCCCTCCACTTT. It yields the protein CASSQDLTDYNSPLHF.

The genes are TRBV5-8 and TRBJ1-1, with D perhaps TRBD1 (5 bases). Germline assignment: CDR1 SGHTS and CDR2 YDEGEE. The V and J ends lost 3 bases and 0 bases respectively, with 9 bases between them. The CDR3 runs to 14 residues. CDR3 nucleotides: TGTGCCAGCAGCTGGGGCCCCATGAACACTGAAGCTTTCTTT. Protein product: CASSWGPMNTEAFF.

The J gene is TRBJ2-7, the V gene TRBV28; possibly TRBD2 for D (5 bases). This CDR3 comprises 14 residues. The germline V gene has CDR1 MDHEN and CDR2 SYDVKM. Trimming stripped 4 bases from V and 3 bases from J, with 13 bases between. The chain's CDR3 is CASSWTGGFYEQYF. The CDR3 DNA follows: TGTGCCAGCAGTTGGACCGGAGGCTTCTACGAGCAGTACTTC.

Only one count was recorded for this clone. V is TRBV18 and J is TRBJ2-1, with D possibly being TRBD1 or TRBD2 (5 bases each). Germline lookup yields CDR1 KGHSH and CDR2 LQKENI. The CDR3 spans 14 residues. The V gene lost 3 bases and the J gene lost 9 bases, with 15 bases spanning the gap. CDR3 sequence reads: CASSPALGTGEQFF. In nucleotides, the CDR3 is TGTGCCAGCTCACCCGCCTTAGGGACGGGTGAGCAGTTCTTC. The variable domain in full, completed from reference TRBV18 and TRBJ2-1, reads NAGVMQNPRHLVRRRGQEARLRCSPMKGHSHVYWYRQLPEEGLKFMVYLQKENIIDESGMPKERFSAEFPKEGPSILRIQQVVRGDSAAYFCASSPALGTGEQFFGPGTRLTVL.

The V call is TRBV9, the J call TRBJ1-5; D is possibly TRBD1 (5 bases). Looked up from germline, CDR1 is SGDLS and CDR2 is YYNGEE. This CDR3 has 14 residues. V was trimmed by 2 bases and J by 1 base, leaving 7 bases between them. CDR3 protein: CASSVTESNQPQHF. CDR3 DNA sequence: TGTGCCAGCAGCGTGACAGAGAGCAATCAGCCCCAGCATTTT.

The V and J genes are TRBV6-2 or TRBV6-3 and TRBJ2-7; no firm D call. The CDR3 is 14 amino acids. V lost 4 bases, J lost 0 bases, and 10 bases lay in between. Germline CDR1 MNHEY, CDR2 SVGEGT. The CDR3 loop reads CASSWTGSSYEQYF. The DNA of the CDR3 is TGTGCCAGCAGTTGGACGGGCAGCTCCTACGAGCAGTACTTC.

The V call is TRBV2, the J call TRBJ2-5; the match to TRBD2 covers 9 bases. This CDR3 spans 14 amino acids. From germline, CDR1 is SNHLY and CDR2 FYNNEI. J was trimmed by 1 base and V by 7 bases; bases with no gene match: 4. This CDR3 is CASKRAGGQETQYF. In DNA form, the CDR3 reads TGTGCCAGCAAGCGAGCGGGGGGCCAAGAGACCCAGTACTTC.

Regarding this clone: Other DNA sequences of this sample code for an identical CDR3. The chain is built from TRBV5-1 and TRBJ2-1; 7 bases map to TRBD1. V lost 0 bases to trimming and J lost 2 bases; unmatched junction nucleotides: 2. Germline-derived CDR1 and CDR2 are SGHRS and YFSETQ. This CDR3 has 15 amino acids. The CDR3 region has the DNA TGCGCCAGCAGCTTGGGACAGGGAGCCTACAATGAGCAGTTCTTC. Amino acid sequence: CASSLGQGAYNEQFF. Combining the CDR3 with reference TRBV5-1 and TRBJ2-1 gives the whole variable domain KAGVTQTPRYLIKTRGQQVTLSCSPISGHRSVSWYQQTPGQGLQFLFEYFSETQRNKGNFPGRFSGRQFSNSRSEMNVSTLELGDSALYLCASSLGQGAYNEQFFGPGTRLTVL.

The chain has TRBV7-2 and TRBJ2-7; TRBD1 agrees at 8 bases. The CDR3 totals 16 residues. Germline V gene data show CDR1 as SGHTA and CDR2 as FQGNSA. With V trimmed by 4 bases and J by 0 bases, 8 bases remained unmatched. CDR3 DNA: TGTGCCAGCAGCTCCCAGGGGGCCAAGAGCTCCTACGAGCAGTACTTC. Translating gives CASSSQGAKSSYEQYF. Full variable domain (missing parts from reference TRBV7-2 and TRBJ2-7): GAGVSQSPSNKVTEKGKDVELRCDPISGHTALYWYRQSLGQGLEFLIYFQGNSAPDKSGLPSDRFSAERTGGSVSTLTIQRTQQEDSAVYLCASSSQGAKSSYEQYFGPGTRLTVT.

The sample holds a few counts of this clone. This chain connects TRBV7-8 to TRBJ1-1; no clear D gene. V shed 0 bases and J shed 4 bases, with 12 bases lying between them. The CDR3 runs 15 residues. Germline-derived CDR1 and CDR2 are SGHVS and FQNEAQ. The CDR3 is CASSLAGPMGTEAFF. CDR3 DNA: TGTGCCAGCAGCTTAGCGGGCCCCATGGGCACTGAAGCTTTCTTT.

The genes are TRBV3-1 (or the pseudogene TRBV3-2) and TRBJ1-1, with D tentatively TRBD1 (5 bases). The CDR3 contains 14 residues. The ends were cut back, 5 bases at V and 5 bases at J, with 15 bases in the middle. From germline, CDR1 is LGHDT and CDR2 YNNKEL (reference sequence). CDR3 loop: CASSSSGAGTEAFF. The CDR3 nucleotides are TGTGCCAGCAGCTCCAGCGGGGCGGGAACTGAAGCTTTCTTT.

This chain uses TRBV2 with TRBJ1-6; 7 bases are shared with TRBD1. The CDR3 has 15 residues. V trimming: 2 bases; J trimming: 7 bases; junction bases outside the gene matches: 5. CDR1 SNHLY and CDR2 FYNNEI come from the germline V gene. The CDR3 DNA sequence: TGTGCCAGCAGTGAATTAGGGGGCCGCAATTCACCCCTCCACTTT. It is translated as CASSELGGRNSPLHF.

This clone came up once. At one end the junction does not follow the germline gene, possibly because of a read error. The chain uses TRBV2 and TRBJ1-5, with D unresolved. The CDR3 length is 13 residues. The germline V gene encodes CDR1 SNHLY and CDR2 FYNNEI. DNA for the CDR3: TGTGCCAGCAGTGGACGGGCGTCTAGGGAAGAACTTTTT. It encodes CASSGRASREELF.

The chain recombines TRBV2 with TRBJ1-5; a weak D match, TRBD1 (5 bases). The germline CDR1 and CDR2 sequences are SNHLY and FYNNEI. V lost 1 base, J lost 6 bases, and 13 bases lay in between. This CDR3 is built from 15 residues. The CDR3 spells CASSEEGLGGQPQHF. CDR3 DNA: TGTGCCAGCAGTGAAGAGGGGTTGGGCGGTCAGCCCCAGCATTTT.

V is TRBV5-1 and J is TRBJ1-3, with 7 nucleotides matching TRBD1. The CDR3 contains 15 residues. Germline V lookup: CDR1 SGHRS, CDR2 YFSETQ. The V segment lost 2 bases and the J segment 3 bases; nucleotides outside the gene matches: 5. The CDR3 reads CASSFDYRGGNTIYF. CDR3 bases: TGCGCCAGCAGCTTCGACTACAGGGGTGGAAACACCATATATTTT.